This T cell receptor beta chain is from a study of blood T cell repertoires in COVID-19. Study in general: Some COVID-19 samples were acute and others convalescent; all came from the United States, Italy and Spain. From T cells, B-cell-depleted T cells, or PBMCs came the material, which was cDNA or gDNA.

V was shortened by 3 bases and J by 2 bases, with 6 bases between the two germline ends. CDR3 size: 13 residues. CDR1 is SGDLS, CDR2 YYNGEE, per germline. TCRdb's copy holds only in-frame clones and misses some; the assay was immunoSEQ multiplex PCR. The repertoire holds under 200,000 clones, more than 85% seen once, with approximately 0.48% in the top ten. J is TRBJ2-1 and V is TRBV9; the D gene is possibly TRBD2 (5 bases). This receptor was taken from a man aged 45-65 years with acute or convalescent COVID-19. The sample taken for sequencing was peripheral blood. In DNA, the CDR3 is TGTGCCAGCAGCGACGGGACCTACAATGAGCAGTTCTTC. As protein: CASSDGTYNEQFF.